This T cell receptor beta chain was sequenced for a study of OX40 agonist ivuxolimab in advanced cancers. Study background: Ivuxolimab doses were 0.01, 0.1, 0.3, 1.5, 3 or 10 mg/kg every 2 weeks.

Produced via immunoSEQ multiplex PCR; TCRdb's table is partial and in-frame only. The sample includes about 80,000 clones, roughly 90% seen only once; the top ten take less than 0.75%. CDR3 length: 15 residues. Germline lookup yields CDR1 SGHNT and CDR2 YYREEE (reference sequence). The V and J ends lost 4 bases and 9 bases respectively, with 20 bases between them. The chain couples TRBV5-4 to TRBJ2-1, with D hard to call. This clonotype originated in an adult with an advanced solid tumor such as melanoma, head and neck, liver or kidney cancer. The specimen was CD4+ or CD8+ T cells sorted from blood, collected in a trial of the OX40 agonist ivuxolimab. CDR3: CASSPAVASSTEQFF. For the CDR3, the DNA is TGTGCCAGCAGCCCGGCAGTAGCTAGTTCGACTGAGCAGTTCTTC.